This passage covers 15 T cell receptor beta chains from one sample sequenced in a study of T-cell reconstitution after alpha-beta-depleted transplantation in children. The TCRbeta library was prepared with unique molecular identifiers. Each CDR3 protein gets one entry after TCRdb re-called the PCR reads with MiXCR. The repertoire includes under 300,000 distinct CDR3 sequences, roughly 10% of them detected once, and 20% to 25% sits in the top ten. Material: peripheral blood, obtained 180 days after TCRalphabeta/CD19-depleted stem cell transplant. The receptors derive from a male patient between 2 and 10 years old who had a stem cell transplant for chronic granulomatous disease, so the T cells may come from the graft donor.

About this clonotype: A much larger clone differs from this one at a single base, so this may be a read error. The J gene is TRBJ2-2, the V gene TRBV5-6; D assignment may be TRBD1 or TRBD2 (5 bases each). Per the germline V gene, CDR1 is SGHDT and CDR2 is YYEEEE. The CDR3 covers 17 residues. DNA of the CDR3: TGTGCCAGGAGCTCCGTGACTACAGGAGGGAACACCGGGGAGCTGTTTTTT. Protein sequence: CARSSVTTGGNTGELFF.

This clonotype showed up just a few times. The chain combines TRBV30 with TRBJ2-3; D is undetermined. CDR1 is GTSNPN and CDR2 is SVGIG in the germline V gene (reference sequence). This CDR3 region has 12 residues. V shed 2 bases and J shed 2 bases, with 5 bases lying between them. The CDR3: CAWSNDTDTQYF. In nucleotides, the CDR3 is TGTGCCTGGAGTAACGACACAGATACGCAGTATTTT.

By share, this clonotype counts as medium-sized. This chain links TRBV10-3 with TRBJ2-3; D remains unclear. The CDR3 is 14 residues long. V lost 4 bases to trimming and J lost 0 bases, with 8 bases between them. Per the germline V gene, CDR1 is ENHRY and CDR2 is SYGVKD. CDR3 sequence reads: CAISVGSSTDTQYF. CDR3 DNA: TGTGCCATCAGTGTGGGCAGTAGCACAGATACGCAGTATTTT.

This clonotype was detected many times. The CDR3 bases are TGCAGCGTAGCCGGGAACTACAATGAGCAGTTCTTC. Translated: CSVAGNYNEQFF. V is TRBV29-1 and J is TRBJ2-1; D possibly corresponds to TRBD2 (5 bases). Germline CDR1 SQVTM, CDR2 ANQGSEA. V lost 6 bases, J lost 3 bases, and 9 bases lay in between. This CDR3 is built from 12 residues.

This rearrangement joins TRBV7-9 to TRBJ1-1; D is perhaps TRBD1 (6 bases). Germline V gene lookup returns CDR1 SEHNR and CDR2 FQNEAQ (reference sequence). The length of the CDR3 is 15 residues. V was shortened by 0 bases and J by 1 base, with 9 bases between the two germline ends. This CDR3 reads CASSLAWTANTEAFF. As DNA, the CDR3 is TGTGCCAGCAGCTTAGCCTGGACAGCGAACACTGAAGCTTTCTTT.

This clonotype was seen a handful of times. V gene TRBV6-4 combines with J gene TRBJ2-1; D gene uncertain. V dropped 2 bases and J dropped 7 bases, with 6 bases sitting between them. The CDR3 has 12 amino acids. The germline V gene has CDR1 MRHNA and CDR2 SNTAGT. The CDR3 bases are TGTGCCAGCAGTGACAAAGAAAATGAGCAGTTCTTC. It encodes CASSDKENEQFF.

This clonotype was seen ten or more times. The rearrangement joins TRBV7-8 to TRBJ2-1; D gene ambiguous. Deletions cut 10 bases from V and 13 bases from J, with 8 bases between. Germline V lookup: CDR1 SGHVS, CDR2 FQNEAQ. The CDR3 totals 8 residues. CDR3: CATQRQFF. DNA for the CDR3: TGTGCCACCCAGCGTCAGTTCTTC.

The chain combines TRBV4-2 with TRBJ2-1; tentatively, D is TRBD1 or TRBD2 (5 bases each). The V gene lost 1 base and the J gene lost 12 bases, with 13 bases spanning the gap. The CDR3 is 13 residues long. From germline, CDR1 is LGHNA and CDR2 YNFKEQ. The CDR3 DNA reads as TGTGCCAGCAGCCAAGCTGGGGGTGTGGCGCAGTTCTTC. Its translation is CASSQAGGVAQFF.

This clonotype was observed at least ten times. The chain is built from TRBV9 and TRBJ2-1, with D possibly matching TRBD2 (5 bases). There are 16 residues in the CDR3. V lost 0 bases, J lost 2 bases, and 12 bases lay in between. Germline loops: CDR1 SGDLS, CDR2 YYNGEE. The CDR3 DNA sequence: TGTGCCAGCAGCGTAGAAGGGAGCTTGGCCTACAATGAGCAGTTCTTC. It translates to CASSVEGSLAYNEQFF.

This clonotype appeared many times. The rearrangement uses TRBV20-1 and TRBJ2-1; D uncertain. Per germline, CDR1 DFQATT and CDR2 SNEGSKA (reference sequence). V was cut by 5 bases and J by 5 bases, with 10 bases left in between. The length of the CDR3 is 12 residues. The CDR3 is CSAEKQNNEQFF. CDR3 nucleotides: TGCAGTGCTGAGAAACAGAACAATGAGCAGTTCTTC.

There are many counts of this clonotype. The chain carries TRBV27 and TRBJ2-7; possibly TRBD2 for D (7 bases). V lost 4 bases, J lost 4 bases, and 17 bases lay in between. CDR3 length equals 15 residues. From germline, CDR1 is MNHEY and CDR2 SMNVEV (reference sequence). CDR3: CASSSPGGWRYEQYF. DNA for the CDR3: TGTGCCAGCAGTTCCCCGGGGGGCTGGAGGTACGAGCAGTACTTC.

This clonotype was seen ten or more times. The genes are TRBV5-5 and TRBJ1-3; D call uncertain. The CDR3 totals 15 residues. Germline V gives CDR1 SGHKS, CDR2 YYEKEE (reference sequence). V gave up 1 base and J gave up 0 bases, with 8 bases separating them. In DNA, the CDR3 is TGTGCCAGCAGCTTGTCAGTCCTCTCTGGAAACACCATATATTTT. It translates to CASSLSVLSGNTIYF.

In its sample, this clonotype was seen many times. The rearrangement links TRBV7-9 to TRBJ1-4, with TRBD1 as a possible D gene (5 bases). The CDR3 is 12 residues long. Germline lookup yields CDR1 SEHNR and CDR2 FQNEAQ (reference sequence). Trimming took 3 bases from V and 8 from J, leaving 7 bases between them. The CDR3 sequence: CASSFGGEKLFF. CDR3 in DNA: TGTGCCAGCAGCTTTGGGGGGGAAAAACTGTTTTTT.

As for this clonotype: A clone one base away is much larger, so this may be a read error. V and J are TRBV3-1 and TRBJ2-1; maybe TRBD2 (6 bases). V lost 0 bases and J lost 7, with 13 bases in between. This CDR3 has 15 residues. In germline, CDR1 is LGHDT, CDR2 YNNKEL (reference sequence). The chain's CDR3 is CASSQDWLAGNEQFF. Here the CDR3 DNA reads TGTGCCAGCAGCCAAGATTGGCTCGCGGGAAATGAGCAGTTCTTC.

This clonotype was recorded many times. The V call is TRBV4-2, the J call TRBJ2-5; 7 bases fit TRBD2. The CDR3 loop spans 18 amino acids. Germline CDR1 is LGHNA and CDR2 is YNFKEQ. The V segment lost 0 bases and the J segment 2 bases; nucleotides outside the gene matches: 12. Here the CDR3 reads CASSQEFMGSGLQETQYF. Written as DNA, the CDR3 is TGTGCCAGCAGCCAAGAGTTTATGGGTAGCGGGCTACAAGAGACCCAGTACTTC.